This T cell receptor (beta chain) was sequenced during a study of shared clonotypes between healthy human individuals. Study-wide results and caveats: Rarefaction revealed incomplete sorted-subset sequencing despite large depth.

Points on this clone: What it binds is not known.

The sorted-subset replicate PCRs were given about 210 ng DNA, which is some 29,000 T cell genomes. Profiling relied on immunoSEQ multiplex PCR, and the TCRdb table lists in-frame clones only, not all of them. The sample lists roughly 1 million clones; around 76% were seen once. J lost 10 bases, V lost 4 bases, and 10 bases had no gene match. The germline CDR1 and CDR2 sequences are SNHLY and FYNNEI. The CDR3 is made up of 13 amino acids. The sequence was obtained from a man aged 18 to 30 in good health. The rearrangement joins TRBV2 to TRBJ2-7, with 7 bases identical to TRBD1. The material sequenced was memory CD4+ T cells sorted from blood. Subset here: CD45RA-negative fraction. The CDR3 region is CASSGETGTIQYF. The CDR3 region has the DNA TGTGCCAGCAGTGGGGAGACAGGGACCATCCAGTACTTC.